These 9 T cell receptor beta chains share one sample of origin, sequenced in a study of blood T cell repertoires in COVID-19. Using immunoSEQ multiplex PCR, the repertoire was profiled, and TCRdb retains in-frame clones only, with some absent. Of approximately 74,000 clones in the sample, approximately 80% are singletons; the top ten hold approximately 2.4%. Sequenced input: peripheral blood. The receptors originated from a man at least 80 years old with active or convalescent COVID-19.

A remark on this clone: The junction differs from germline at one of its ends, possibly a read error. V gene TRBV6-1 combines with J gene TRBJ2-3, with 16 bases that match TRBD2. The CDR3 is 15 residues long. Germline-derived CDR1 and CDR2 are MNHNS and SASEGT. The CDR3 here is CARSGTSGGVGTQYF. The CDR3 DNA reads TGTGCCCGCAGTGGGACTAGCGGGGGGGTGGGCACGCAGTATTTT.

The chain has TRBV27 and TRBJ2-1; D not certain. Trimming removed 8 bases at V and 2 bases at J, with 4 bases between. CDR3 size: 11 residues. Per the germline V gene, CDR1 is MNHEY and CDR2 is SMNVEV (reference sequence). The CDR3 sequence: CASGPYNEQFF. The CDR3 DNA follows: TGTGCCAGCGGCCCCTACAATGAGCAGTTCTTC.

This chain joins TRBV12-3 or TRBV12-4 and TRBJ1-2, with D perhaps TRBD1 (6 bases). The CDR3 is made up of 13 amino acids. V was clipped by 6 bases and J by 4 bases, with 12 bases between them. CDR3 sequence (DNA): TGTGCCAGCAGCGGACAGCGAGGCTATGGCTACACCTTC. It specifies CASSGQRGYGYTF.

The V and J genes are TRBV5-1 and TRBJ1-1; 7 bases line up with TRBD1. CDR1 SGHRS and CDR2 YFSETQ come from the germline V gene. V trimming: 4 bases; J trimming: 1 base; junction bases outside the gene matches: 7. The CDR3 is 15 residues long. CDR3 in DNA: TGCGCCAGCAGCATTGAGGGACAGAGGAACACTGAAGCTTTCTTT. Its protein is CASSIEGQRNTEAFF.

This clone was counted a single time. This chain links TRBV11-3 with TRBJ2-3; the D gene is possibly TRBD2 (5 bases). CDR3 length: 15 residues. The germline CDR1 and CDR2 sequences are SGHNT and YENEEA. V lost 1 base to trimming and J lost 4 bases, with 12 bases between them. The CDR3 region has the DNA TGTGCCAGCAGCTTAGGTGGAGGAGGCGCAGATACGCAGTATTTT. Translation: CASSLGGGGADTQYF.

The chain has TRBV5-8 and TRBJ2-7; weak D call: TRBD1 (6 bases). Germline CDR1 reads SGHTS; CDR2 reads YDEGEE. With 2 bases removed from V and 3 bases from J, the gap between germline ends came to 12 bases. CDR3 size: 14 residues. Written as DNA, the CDR3 is TGTGCCAGCAGCTTATTGGGGGCCATCTACGAGCAGTACTTC. Translated: CASSLLGAIYEQYF.

V is TRBV6-2 or TRBV6-3 and J is TRBJ1-5; the D is unclear. The germline V and J ends were trimmed by 4 bases and 0 bases, with 13 bases remaining between them. The germline V gene encodes CDR1 MNHEY and CDR2 SVGEGT. The CDR3 covers 16 residues. The CDR3 is CASSSVAPYSNQPQHF. The CDR3, as DNA: TGTGCCAGCAGTTCTGTGGCACCTTATAGCAATCAGCCCCAGCATTTT.

The chain carries TRBV30 and TRBJ1-1, with a tentative D call TRBD1 (5 bases). Germline CDR1 is GTSNPN and CDR2 is SVGIG (reference sequence). Deletions cut 0 bases from V and 5 bases from J, with 13 bases between. There are 14 residues in the CDR3. CDR3 loop: CAWSVLRVGTEAFF. Written as DNA, the CDR3 is TGTGCCTGGAGTGTACTCAGGGTTGGGACTGAAGCTTTCTTT. Looking up the rest from reference TRBV30 and TRBJ1-1 gives the full variable domain: SQTIHQWPATLVQPVGSPLSLECTVEGTSNPNLYWYRQAAGRGLQLLFYSVGIGQISSEVPQNLSASRPQDRQFILSSKKLLLSDSGFYLCAWSVLRVGTEAFFGQGTRLTVV.

This clone has just one count. This sequence joins TRBV11-2 and TRBJ2-3; 16 nucleotides align to TRBD2. Germline CDR1 and CDR2: SGHAT and FQNNGV. This CDR3 is 17 amino acids long. With V trimmed by 3 bases and J by 2 bases, 2 bases remained unmatched. The CDR3 here is CASSLGLAGGLTDTQYF. Written as DNA, the CDR3 is TGTGCCAGCAGCTTGGGACTAGCGGGGGGGCTCACAGATACGCAGTATTTT.